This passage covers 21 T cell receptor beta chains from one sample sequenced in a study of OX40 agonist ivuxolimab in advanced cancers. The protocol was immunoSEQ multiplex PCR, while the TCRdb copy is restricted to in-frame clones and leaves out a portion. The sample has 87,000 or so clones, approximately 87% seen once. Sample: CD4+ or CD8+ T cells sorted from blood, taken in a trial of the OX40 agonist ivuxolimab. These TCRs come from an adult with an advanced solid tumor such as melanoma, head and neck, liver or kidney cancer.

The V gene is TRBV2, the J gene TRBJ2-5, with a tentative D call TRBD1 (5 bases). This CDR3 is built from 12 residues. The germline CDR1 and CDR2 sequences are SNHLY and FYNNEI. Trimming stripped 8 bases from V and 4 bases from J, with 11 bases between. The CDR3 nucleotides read TGTGCCAGCGGAAGTCAGGGAGAGACCCAGTACTTC. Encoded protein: CASGSQGETQYF.

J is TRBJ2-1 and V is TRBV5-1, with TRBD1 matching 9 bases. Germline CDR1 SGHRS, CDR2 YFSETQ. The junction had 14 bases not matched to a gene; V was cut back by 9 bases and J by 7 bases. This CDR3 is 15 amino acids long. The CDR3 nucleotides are TGCGCCACCACTAGCGACAGGGGGTTTCAAAATGAGCAGTTCTTC. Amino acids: CATTSDRGFQNEQFF. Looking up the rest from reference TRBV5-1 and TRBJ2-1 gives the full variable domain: KAGVTQTPRYLIKTRGQQVTLSCSPISGHRSVSWYQQTPGQGLQFLFEYFSETQRNKGNFPGRFSGRQFSNSRSEMNVSTLELGDSALYLCATTSDRGFQNEQFFGPGTRLTVL.

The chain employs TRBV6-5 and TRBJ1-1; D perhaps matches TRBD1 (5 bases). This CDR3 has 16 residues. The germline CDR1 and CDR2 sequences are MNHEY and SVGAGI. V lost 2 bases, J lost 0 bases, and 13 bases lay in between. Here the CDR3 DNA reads TGTGCCAGCAGTTACCGGGGGACGGCGATGAACACTGAAGCTTTCTTT. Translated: CASSYRGTAMNTEAFF.

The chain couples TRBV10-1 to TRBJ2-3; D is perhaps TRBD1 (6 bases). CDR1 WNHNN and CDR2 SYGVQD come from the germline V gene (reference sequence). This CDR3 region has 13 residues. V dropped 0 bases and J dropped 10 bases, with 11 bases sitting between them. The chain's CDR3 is CASSESLAGAQYF. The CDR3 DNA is TGCGCCAGCAGTGAGTCTCTAGCAGGGGCGCAGTATTTT.

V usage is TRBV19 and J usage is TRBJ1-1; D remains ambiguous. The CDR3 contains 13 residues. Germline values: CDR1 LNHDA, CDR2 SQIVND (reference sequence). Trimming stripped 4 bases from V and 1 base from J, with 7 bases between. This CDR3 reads CASSRHENTEAFF. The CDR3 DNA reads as TGTGCCAGTAGTAGACACGAGAACACTGAAGCTTTCTTT.

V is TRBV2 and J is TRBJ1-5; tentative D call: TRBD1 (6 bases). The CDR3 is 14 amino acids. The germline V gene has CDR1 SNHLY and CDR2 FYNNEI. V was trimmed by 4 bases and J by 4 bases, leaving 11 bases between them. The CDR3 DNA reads TGTGCCAGCAGTGGGGAGGGGGATAATCAGCCCCAGCATTTT. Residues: CASSGEGDNQPQHF.

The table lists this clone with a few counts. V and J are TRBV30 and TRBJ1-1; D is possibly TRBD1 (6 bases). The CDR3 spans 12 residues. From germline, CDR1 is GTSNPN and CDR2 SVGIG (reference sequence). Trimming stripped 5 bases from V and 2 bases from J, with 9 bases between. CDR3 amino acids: CAWGQRNTEAFF. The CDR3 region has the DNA TGTGCCTGGGGACAGAGAAACACTGAAGCTTTCTTT.

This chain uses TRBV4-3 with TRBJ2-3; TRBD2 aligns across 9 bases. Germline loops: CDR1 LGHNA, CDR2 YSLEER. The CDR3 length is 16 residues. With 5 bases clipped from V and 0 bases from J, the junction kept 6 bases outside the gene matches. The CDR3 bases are TGCGCCAGCAGCTCCCAAGCGGGAGGTAGCACAGATACGCAGTATTTT. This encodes CASSSQAGGSTDTQYF.

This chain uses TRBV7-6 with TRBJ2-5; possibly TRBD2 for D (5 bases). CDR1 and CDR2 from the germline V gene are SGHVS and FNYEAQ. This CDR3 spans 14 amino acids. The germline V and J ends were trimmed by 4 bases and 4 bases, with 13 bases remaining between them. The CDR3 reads CASSYLREPETQYF. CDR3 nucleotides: TGTGCCAGCAGCTACCTACGGGAACCAGAGACCCAGTACTTC.

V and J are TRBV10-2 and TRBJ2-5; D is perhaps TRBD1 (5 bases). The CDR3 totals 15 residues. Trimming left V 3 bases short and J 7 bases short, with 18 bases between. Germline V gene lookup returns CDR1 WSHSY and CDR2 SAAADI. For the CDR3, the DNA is TGCGCCAGCAGTGAAGGGGCCAGAAGCAGAGGGACCCAGTACTTC. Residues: CASSEGARSRGTQYF.

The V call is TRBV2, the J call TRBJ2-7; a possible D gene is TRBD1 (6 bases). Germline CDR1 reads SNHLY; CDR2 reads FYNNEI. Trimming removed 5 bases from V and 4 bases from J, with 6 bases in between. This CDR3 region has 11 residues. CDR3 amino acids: CASSQGYEQYF. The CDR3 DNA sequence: TGTGCCAGCAGTCAGGGGTACGAGCAGTACTTC.

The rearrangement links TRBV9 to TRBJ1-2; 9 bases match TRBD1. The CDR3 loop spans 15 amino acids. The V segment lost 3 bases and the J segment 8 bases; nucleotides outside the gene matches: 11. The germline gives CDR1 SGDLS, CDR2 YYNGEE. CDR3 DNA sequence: TGTGCCAGCAGCGGAACCACAGGGGGCTCCAGGGGCTACACCTTC. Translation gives CASSGTTGGSRGYTF.

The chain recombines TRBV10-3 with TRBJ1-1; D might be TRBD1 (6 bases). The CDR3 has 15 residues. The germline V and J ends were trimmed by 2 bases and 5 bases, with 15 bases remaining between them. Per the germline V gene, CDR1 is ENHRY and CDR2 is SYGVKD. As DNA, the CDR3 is TGTGCCATCAGTGAGCCGTGGGAGGGGGGGACTGAAGCTTTCTTT. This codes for CAISEPWEGGTEAFF.

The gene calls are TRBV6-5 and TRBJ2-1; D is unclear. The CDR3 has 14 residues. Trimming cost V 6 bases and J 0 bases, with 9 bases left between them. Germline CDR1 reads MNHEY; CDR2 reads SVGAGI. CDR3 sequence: CASRATGSYNEQFF. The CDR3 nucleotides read TGTGCCAGCAGGGCGACGGGCTCCTACAATGAGCAGTTCTTC.

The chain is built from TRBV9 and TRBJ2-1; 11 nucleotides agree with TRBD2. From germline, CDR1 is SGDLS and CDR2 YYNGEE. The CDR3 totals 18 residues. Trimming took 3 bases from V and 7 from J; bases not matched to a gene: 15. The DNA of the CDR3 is TGTGCCAGCAGCGGTGGGGTTAGAGGGACTAGCGGAGTTAATGAGCAGTTCTTC. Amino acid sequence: CASSGGVRGTSGVNEQFF. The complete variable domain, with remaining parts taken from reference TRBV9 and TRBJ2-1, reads DSGVTQTPKHLITATGQRVTLRCSPRSGDLSVYWYQQSLDQGLQFLIQYYNGEERAKGNILERFSAQQFPDLHSELNLSSLELGDSALYFCASSGGVRGTSGVNEQFFGPGTRLTVL.

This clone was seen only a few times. This chain's CDR3 is CASRVGRIFNTEAFF. For the CDR3, the DNA is TGTGCCAGCAGAGTCGGACGGATTTTTAACACTGAAGCTTTCTTT. The chain is built from TRBV6-5 and TRBJ1-1; no firm D call. This CDR3 has 15 amino acids. V lost 6 bases and J 2 bases, leaving 16 bases between the germline ends. CDR1 MNHEY and CDR2 SVGAGI come from the germline V gene.

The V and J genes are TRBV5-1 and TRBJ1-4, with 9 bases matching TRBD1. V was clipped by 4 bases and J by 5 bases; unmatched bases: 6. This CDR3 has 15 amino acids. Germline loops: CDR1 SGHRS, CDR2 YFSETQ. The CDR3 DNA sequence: TGCGCCAGCAGCAAAGACGGGACAGGGAATGAAAAACTGTTTTTT. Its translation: CASSKDGTGNEKLFF.

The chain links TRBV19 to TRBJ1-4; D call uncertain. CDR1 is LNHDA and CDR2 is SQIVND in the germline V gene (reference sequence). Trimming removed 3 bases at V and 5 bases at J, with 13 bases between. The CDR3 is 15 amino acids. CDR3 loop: CASSIMSGENEKLFF. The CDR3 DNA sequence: TGTGCCAGTAGTATTATGTCGGGAGAGAATGAAAAACTGTTTTTT.

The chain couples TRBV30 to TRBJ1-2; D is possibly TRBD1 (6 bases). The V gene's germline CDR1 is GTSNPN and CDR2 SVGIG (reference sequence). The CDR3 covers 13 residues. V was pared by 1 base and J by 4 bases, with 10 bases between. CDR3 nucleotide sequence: TGTGCCTGGAGTGCGACAGGTACCTATGGCTACACCTTC. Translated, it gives CAWSATGTYGYTF.

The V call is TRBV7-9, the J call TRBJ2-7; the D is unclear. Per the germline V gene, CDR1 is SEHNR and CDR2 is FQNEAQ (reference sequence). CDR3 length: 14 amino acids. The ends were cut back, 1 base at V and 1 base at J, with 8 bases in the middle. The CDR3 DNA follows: TGTGCCAGCAGCTTAGGCCCTAATTCCTACGAGCAGTACTTC. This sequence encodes CASSLGPNSYEQYF. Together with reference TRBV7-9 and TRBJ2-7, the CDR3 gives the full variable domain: DTGVSQNPRHKITKRGQNVTFRCDPISEHNRLYWYRQTLGQGPEFLTYFQNEAQLEKSRLLSDRFSAERPKGSFSTLEIQRTEQGDSAMYLCASSLGPNSYEQYFGPGTRLTVT.

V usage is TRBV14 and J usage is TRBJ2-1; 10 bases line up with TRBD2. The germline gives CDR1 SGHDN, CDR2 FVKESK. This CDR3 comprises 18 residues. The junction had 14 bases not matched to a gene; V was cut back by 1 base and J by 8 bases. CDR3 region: CASSQGSRASGRSDEQFF. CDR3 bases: TGTGCCAGCAGCCAAGGGTCCCGGGCTAGCGGGAGAAGCGATGAGCAGTTCTTC.